These 16 T cell receptor beta chains originate from one sample sequenced in a study of cytomegalovirus exposure and HLA in healthy donors. PCR amplification relied on 60 Vbeta primers (plus 13 Jbeta primers). Sequencing used immunoSEQ multiplex PCR; TCRdb keeps in-frame clones, though not all of them. Altogether 110,000 or so clones are present, around 73% being singletons, with the ten largest covering less than 5.5%. Input material: PBMCs. All receptors derive from a woman in her 30s in good health and CMV-seropositive.

This chain uses TRBV12-5 with TRBJ2-1; the D gene is possibly TRBD2 (6 bases). Germline V gene lookup returns CDR1 LGHNT and CDR2 FRNRAP. Trimming left V 4 bases short and J 0 bases short, with 10 bases between. This CDR3 region has 15 residues. CDR3 residues: CASGWGVSSYNEQFF. Written as DNA, the CDR3 is TGTGCTAGTGGTTGGGGGGTGAGCTCCTACAATGAGCAGTTCTTC.

Points on this clone: The junction shows a germline mismatch at one end, possibly a read error. The chain uses TRBV7-9 and TRBJ2-7; possibly TRBD2 for D (5 bases). CDR3 length: 15 amino acids. Germline loops: CDR1 SEHNR, CDR2 FQNEAQ (reference sequence). The CDR3 bases are TGTTCCAGCAGCCTCTCACCTGAGGGAGCCTACGAGCAGTACTTC. Translation gives CSSSLSPEGAYEQYF.

The rearrangement uses TRBV6-5 and TRBJ2-5; D is undetermined. This CDR3 has 14 amino acids. Germline-derived CDR1 and CDR2 are MNHEY and SVGAGI. V shed 2 bases and J shed 5 bases, with 12 bases lying between them. The CDR3 loop reads CASSYTLHGETQYF. The DNA of the CDR3 is TGTGCCAGCAGTTACACATTACACGGGGAGACCCAGTACTTC.

This clone was seen only once. J is TRBJ2-7 and V is TRBV5-1; a possible D gene is TRBD1 (5 bases). V lost 3 bases, J lost 2 bases, and 15 bases lay in between. Germline CDR1 and CDR2: SGHRS and YFSETQ. This CDR3 spans 15 amino acids. The CDR3 sequence: CASSSQGISAYEQYF. The CDR3 DNA reads as TGCGCCAGCAGCTCTCAGGGCATAAGTGCCTACGAGCAGTACTTC.

The chain combines TRBV29-1 with TRBJ1-5; TRBD1 is a possible D gene (5 bases). Looked up from germline, CDR1 is SQVTM and CDR2 is ANQGSEA. CDR3 size: 15 residues. Trimming took off 4 bases at V and 4 bases at J, with 17 bases between the two ends. The CDR3 protein is CSVVEGSLLNQPQHF. The CDR3 DNA follows: TGCAGCGTTGTGGAGGGGTCCCTACTTAATCAGCCCCAGCATTTT.

This clone was seen only once. The chain is built from TRBV11-2 and TRBJ2-7, with D possibly being TRBD1 (7 bases). CDR1 is SGHAT and CDR2 is FQNNGV in the germline V gene. The V end was cut by 3 bases, the J end by 2 bases, with 14 bases between. The CDR3 sequence is 15 residues long. The CDR3 protein is CASSFVQGEAYEQYF. The CDR3 DNA follows: TGTGCCAGCAGCTTCGTCCAGGGGGAGGCCTACGAGCAGTACTTC.

This clone showed up just a few times. V and J are TRBV5-1 and TRBJ2-7, with 9 bases identical to TRBD2. After removal of 0 bases from V and 3 bases from J, the junction contained 4 bases not matched to a gene. Germline CDR1 is SGHRS and CDR2 is YFSETQ. The CDR3 length is 15 residues. CDR3 region: CASSLAAGGFYEQYF. CDR3 bases: TGCGCCAGCAGCTTGGCAGCGGGGGGCTTCTACGAGCAGTACTTC. Supplemented by reference TRBV5-1 and TRBJ2-7, the full variable domain reads KAGVTQTPRYLIKTRGQQVTLSCSPISGHRSVSWYQQTPGQGLQFLFEYFSETQRNKGNFPGRFSGRQFSNSRSEMNVSTLELGDSALYLCASSLAAGGFYEQYFGPGTRLTVT.

In this sample, this clone turned up a few times. The chain has TRBV6-1 and TRBJ1-2; D gene ambiguous. Germline lookup yields CDR1 MNHNS and CDR2 SASEGT. Trimming took off 3 bases at V and 4 bases at J, with 9 bases between the two ends. The CDR3 runs to 13 residues. CDR3 nucleotides: TGTGCCAGCAGTGATGTCAGATTCTATGGCTACACCTTC. It encodes CASSDVRFYGYTF.

This clone showed up just a few times. The chain has TRBV5-1 and TRBJ2-3, with D perhaps matching TRBD1 (6 bases). Germline V lookup: CDR1 SGHRS, CDR2 YFSETQ. This CDR3 comprises 14 residues. V lost 4 bases and J lost 3, with 12 bases in between. The CDR3 loop is CASSIRQDTDTQYF. CDR3 DNA sequence: TGCGCCAGCAGCATCCGACAGGATACAGATACGCAGTATTTT.

The chain carries TRBV6-1 and TRBJ1-4; possibly TRBD1 for D (6 bases). The germline V and J ends were trimmed by 1 base and 5 bases, with 17 bases remaining between them. This CDR3 spans 17 amino acids. Per the germline V gene, CDR1 is MNHNS and CDR2 is SASEGT. CDR3 sequence reads: CASSEGETLRGNEKLFF. The CDR3 coding sequence is TGTGCCAGCAGTGAAGGGGAGACACTTAGGGGGAATGAAAAACTGTTTTTT.

The rearrangement joins TRBV14 to TRBJ2-5; no definite D call. Germline V gene data show CDR1 as SGHDN and CDR2 as FVKESK. V was trimmed by 5 bases and J by 2 bases, leaving 15 bases between them. CDR3 length equals 15 residues. The CDR3: CASSIWWAGQETQYF. CDR3 coding DNA: TGTGCCAGCAGCATTTGGTGGGCAGGTCAAGAGACCCAGTACTTC.

The J gene is TRBJ1-5, the V gene TRBV19, with 9 bases that match TRBD1. CDR1 is LNHDA and CDR2 is SQIVND in the germline V gene (reference sequence). This CDR3 contains 13 residues. V gave up 5 bases and J gave up 8 bases; unmatched junction bases: 4. The CDR3 here is CASSDDRGEPQHF. CDR3 in DNA: TGTGCCAGTAGTGACGACAGGGGGGAGCCCCAGCATTTT.

V usage is TRBV6-5 and J usage is TRBJ1-1; possibly TRBD1 for D (5 bases). Germline V CDR1 and CDR2: MNHEY, SVGAGI. The germline V and J ends were trimmed by 1 base and 5 bases, with 14 bases remaining between them. This CDR3 comprises 15 residues. The CDR3 coding sequence is TGTGCCAGCAGTTACTTTCCGGGGGTAGGAACTGAAGCTTTCTTT. Protein: CASSYFPGVGTEAFF.

Only a few counts were recorded for this clone. The gene calls are TRBV7-6 and TRBJ1-2; D is perhaps TRBD1 (6 bases). V was pared by 1 base and J by 0 bases, with 9 bases between. The CDR3 is 15 amino acids. The germline gives CDR1 SGHVS, CDR2 FNYEAQ. The CDR3 nucleotides are TGTGCCAGCAGCTTAGATCAGGGGACTAACTATGGCTACACCTTC. Translated, it gives CASSLDQGTNYGYTF.

The rearrangement uses TRBV10-3 and TRBJ2-7, with D possibly matching TRBD2 (6 bases). The V end was cut by 8 bases, the J end by 2 bases, with 13 bases between. Germline V gives CDR1 ENHRY, CDR2 SYGVKD. The CDR3 has 13 residues. Here the CDR3 DNA reads TGTGCCATCCGGGCGGGATCGACCTACGAGCAGTACTTC. It specifies CAIRAGSTYEQYF.

V and J are TRBV11-3 and TRBJ2-5; 13 bases are shared with TRBD2. The CDR3 length is 17 residues. Germline V gene sequence: CDR1 SGHNT, CDR2 YENEEA. Unmatched junction bases numbered 7, after V lost 5 bases and J lost 1 base. The CDR3 DNA is TGTGCCAGCAGCACGGGGACTAGCGGGACCCCCCAAGAGACCCAGTACTTC. Encoded protein: CASSTGTSGTPQETQYF.